Reported below is one T cell receptor beta chain. These data originate in a study of blood T cell repertoires in COVID-19. For the study at large: Whether acute or convalescent, the COVID-19 samples came from the United States, Italy and Spain. From T cells, B-cell-depleted T cells, or PBMCs came the material, which was cDNA or gDNA.

The table came from immunoSEQ multiplex PCR; TCRdb's copy has only in-frame clones and leaves some out. The sample carries about 380,000 clones, roughly nine tenths recorded once. Participants were aged about 18 to 100 years from about two dozen US areas. The sample taken for sequencing was PBMCs or T cells enriched from blood (not recorded which). The source of this sequence is a woman aged 25-40 years who had recovered from COVID-19.

The CDR3 DNA reads as TGTGCCAGCAGCCTATACTTCGAGGGTGAGCAGTTCTTC. Protein: CASSLYFEGEQFF. The chain couples TRBV14 to TRBJ2-1, with D tentatively TRBD2 (5 bases). The V end was cut by 4 bases, the J end by 9 bases, with 13 bases between. The germline V gene encodes CDR1 SGHDN and CDR2 FVKESK. The CDR3 is made up of 13 amino acids.